This entry lists 11 T cell receptor beta chains sequenced from one sample in a study of cytomegalovirus exposure and HLA in healthy donors. Both 60 Vbeta primers and 13 Jbeta primers went into the PCR. Clones were read by immunoSEQ multiplex PCR, and TCRdb kept only the in-frame ones, dropping some. This table has over 95,000 clones, around 77% appearing once. Sequencing was carried out using PBMCs. The receptors shown here come from a female donor in good health and CMV-seronegative.

This rearrangement joins TRBV6-8 to TRBJ1-4; weak D call: TRBD1 (5 bases). The CDR3 length is 23 residues. Germline CDR1 and CDR2: MNHGY and SAAAGT. V was clipped by 6 bases and J by 6 bases, with 41 bases between them. CDR3 protein: CASRTATGPGLLMKNPIDEKLFF. The CDR3 DNA follows: TGTGCCAGCAGAACCGCCACAGGCCCTGGGCTATTAATGAAAAACCCAATCGATGAAAAACTGTTTTTT.

V is TRBV10-3 and J is TRBJ2-3, with TRBD2 matching 7 bases. Germline CDR1 is ENHRY and CDR2 is SYGVKD. CDR3 length: 17 residues. J gave up 0 bases and V 4 bases, and 10 bases lay outside the gene matches. The CDR3, as DNA: TGTGCCATCAGTGTCCCGACTAGCACCGAGAGCACAGATACGCAGTATTTT. Translation: CAISVPTSTESTDTQYF.

This clone was seen a handful of times. The chain is built from TRBV12-2 and TRBJ2-1; TRBD2 is taken as the D call from the table, unchecked against the DNA. TRBV12-2 is reported as a pseudogene. The CDR3 runs 16 residues. This CDR3 reads CASRLVAEASYNEQFF. The CDR3 region has the DNA TGTGCAAGTCGCTTAGTAGCGGAGGCCTCCTACAATGAGCAGTTCTTC.

This sequence joins TRBV27 and TRBJ1-3; 7 nucleotides match TRBD1. Germline V gene sequence: CDR1 MNHEY, CDR2 SMNVEV (reference sequence). CDR3 length: 15 amino acids. Unmatched junction bases numbered 8, after V lost 6 bases and J lost 3 bases. Here the CDR3 DNA reads TGTGCCAGCAGACAGGGGAGCTTGGGTGGAAACACCATATATTTT. It is translated as CASRQGSLGGNTIYF.

This chain joins TRBV29-1 and TRBJ1-2; 7 bases fit TRBD1. CDR1 SQVTM and CDR2 ANQGSEA come from the germline V gene. The V gene end was trimmed by 5 bases and the J gene end by 2 bases; junction bases not matched to a gene: 2. CDR3 size: 12 residues. This chain's CDR3 is CSVQQGNYGYTF. CDR3 bases: TGCAGCGTTCAACAGGGGAACTATGGCTACACCTTC.

This chain uses TRBV5-1 with TRBJ2-5, with 7 nucleotides matching TRBD2. The germline V gene has CDR1 SGHRS and CDR2 YFSETQ. V shed 0 bases and J 5 bases; nucleotides not matched to a gene: 4. This CDR3 is built from 14 residues. CDR3 amino acids: CASSLGGRDETQYF. CDR3 in DNA: TGCGCCAGCAGCTTGGGGGGGAGGGACGAGACCCAGTACTTC.

This clone was counted only a few times. This rearrangement joins TRBV18 to TRBJ2-7; 8 nucleotides match TRBD1. CDR3 length equals 14 residues. Germline-derived CDR1 and CDR2 are KGHSH and LQKENI. Unmatched junction bases numbered 5, after V lost 3 bases and J lost 4 bases. The CDR3 bases are TGTGCCAGCTCACCGACAGGGGATGCGTACGAGCAGTACTTC. Amino acids: CASSPTGDAYEQYF.

The chain has TRBV11-2 and TRBJ2-3; D is unclear. Germline loops: CDR1 SGHAT, CDR2 FQNNGV. Trimming removed 0 bases at V and 3 bases at J, with 4 bases between. This CDR3 is built from 13 residues. CDR3 loop: CASSLDRTDTQYF. The CDR3 DNA follows: TGTGCCAGCAGCTTAGACAGAACAGATACGCAGTATTTT.

The chain employs TRBV7-9 and TRBJ2-5; possible D gene TRBD1, 5 bases. Gene TRBJ2-7 matches the end of the DNA better, so the J call may be wrong. The CDR3 covers 15 residues. Germline V gene lookup returns CDR1 SEHNR and CDR2 FQNEAQ (reference sequence). The CDR3, as DNA: TGTGCCAGCAGCTTAAGGGCACGACAGAGCTACGAGCAGTACTTC. The encoded protein is CASSLRARQSYEQYF.

This clone occurred once. CDR3 residues: CASSVDFLEHEQYF. The CDR3 region has the DNA TGTGCCAGCAGCGTAGACTTCCTAGAACACGAGCAGTACTTC. This chain connects TRBV9 to TRBJ2-7; no firm D call. The CDR3 length is 14 residues. V lost 0 bases to trimming and J lost 5 bases, with 12 bases between them. Germline loops: CDR1 SGDLS, CDR2 YYNGEE.

This clone was detected once. The V call is TRBV6-6, the J call TRBJ2-7, with D possibly being TRBD1 (5 bases). Germline V lookup: CDR1 MNHNY, CDR2 SVGAGI (reference sequence). V gave up 6 bases and J gave up 0 bases, with 15 bases separating them. The CDR3 length is 15 residues. Here the CDR3 DNA reads TGTGCCAGCAGGGCCCAGGGCAGCTTCTCCTACGAGCAGTACTTC. Translating gives CASRAQGSFSYEQYF.